Listed below are T cell receptor beta chains from one sample, sequenced in a study of low-dose radiotherapy and immunotherapy resistance in tumors. TCRdb ran MiXCR on the reads and lists one entry per CDR3 protein. The sample carries about 46,000 distinct CDR3 sequences, roughly 12% recorded once. The starting material was PBMCs, obtained before treatment. These receptors were collected from a female donor with ovarian cancer. Each CDR3 is given with its conserved first and last residue. Fields, in order: V gene, D gene, clone size, J gene, CDR3 DNA, CDR3 protein. D genes are given only for firm matches. Clone size is not always given. Where it is, it says once, few, many or a class for expanded clones.

TRBV7-2	.	many	TRBJ2-5	TGTGCCAGCAGCTTCGGTCGGGGGGAGACCCAGTACTTC	CASSFGRGETQYF
TRBV7-9	.	many	TRBJ2-7	TGTGCCAGCAGCTTCCAGGGCTCCTACGAGCAGTACTTC	CASSFQGSYEQYF
TRBV2	.	few	TRBJ2-5	TGTGCCAGCAGAGGGAACGGGGAGACCCAGTACTTC	CASRGNGETQYF
TRBV2	.	.	TRBJ2-5	TGTGCCAGCAACCCCGGGGTCCGGGCAGGGGAGACCCAGTACTTC	CASNPGVRAGETQYF
TRBV4-1	TRBD2	many	TRBJ2-1	TGCGCCAGCAGCCAAGTTCAGCTAGCGGGAGAGAATGAGCAGTTCTTC	CASSQVQLAGENEQFF
TRBV12-3/TRBV12-4	TRBD2	many	TRBJ2-7	TGTGCCAGCACCAGGACTAGCGGGGGGCCCTACGAGCAGTACTTC	CASTRTSGGPYEQYF
TRBV28	.	few	TRBJ2-1	TGTGCCAGCAGTTTAGGTCTGGGAGAGCAGTTCTTC	CASSLGLGEQFF
TRBV10-2	.	.	TRBJ2-7	TGCGCCAGCAGTGAGTCCTGGCTTCCCTACGAGCAGTACTTC	CASSESWLPYEQYF
TRBV20-1	TRBD2	many	TRBJ2-1	TGCAGTGCTAGGCCTAGCGGGAGCTACAATGAGCAGTTCTTC	CSARPSGSYNEQFF
TRBV7-3	.	many	TRBJ2-6	TGTGCCAGCAGCATCCAGGGTCCCGGGGCCAACGTCCTGACTTTC	CASSIQGPGANVLTF
TRBV5-6	.	.	TRBJ2-7	TGTGCCAGCTTGGGGGGCTACGAGCAGTACTTC	CASLGGYEQYF
TRBV20-1	.	many	TRBJ1-2	TGCAGTACCCCGAGAGGAGTTTCCTATGGCTACACCTTC	CSTPRGVSYGYTF
TRBV12-3/TRBV12-4	.	many	TRBJ2-3	TGTGCCAGCAGTTTTTCAGGCGTTAGCACAGATACGCAGTATTTT	CASSFSGVSTDTQYF
TRBV20-1	.	many	TRBJ1-2	TGCAGTGCTACGACAGTCCGGAGTGGCTACACCTTC	CSATTVRSGYTF
TRBV18	.	many	TRBJ1-1	TGTGCCAGCTCACCAGGACAGATGGCGGGTGAAGCTTTCTTT	CASSPGQMAGEAFF
TRBV20-1	TRBD1	few	TRBJ1-6	TGCAGTGCTCCCGATGGAACAGGGGTTTCACCCCTCCACTTT	CSAPDGTGVSPLHF
TRBV28	.	many	TRBJ1-4	TGTGCCAGCAGCTCCAATGAAAAACTGTTTTTT	CASSSNEKLFF
TRBV5-1	.	.	TRBJ2-5	TGCGCCAGCAGCTTGGCCGGGGCCGGGGGGACCCAGTACTTC	CASSLAGAGGTQYF
TRBV19	TRBD1	many	TRBJ1-5	TGTGCCAGTAGCACCACTGGAGGGGGCTCAGTACAGCCCCAGCATTTT	CASSTTGGGSVQPQHF
TRBV5-1	TRBD1	many	TRBJ1-2	TGCGCCAGCAGCCGGGCAGGACAGGGCGGGGATGGCTACACCTTC	CASSRAGQGGDGYTF
TRBV6-2/TRBV6-3	.	many	TRBJ1-5	TGTGCCAGCAGGCGTCTTAATCAGCCCCAGCATTTT	CASRRLNQPQHF
TRBV19	TRBD1	many	TRBJ1-3	TGTGCCAGTTCCGGACAGGGTGACTCTGGAAACACCATATATTTT	CASSGQGDSGNTIYF
TRBV10-3	.	many	TRBJ1-1	TGTGCCATCAGTGATTCCGCAGGGTGGAATGAAGCTTTCTTT	CAISDSAGWNEAFF
TRBV5-1	.	many	TRBJ2-7	TGCGCCAGCAGCTTTGGGGGGACAGCAAGCTACGAGCAGTACTTC	CASSFGGTASYEQYF
TRBV23-1	.	many	TRBJ2-5	TGCGCCAGCAGTCAACACAGGGCGCAAGAGACCCAGTACTTC	CASSQHRAQETQYF
TRBV5-8	TRBD1	many	TRBJ2-3	TGTGCCAGCAGCATAACCGGGACAGGATGGAAAGATACGCAGTATTTT	CASSITGTGWKDTQYF
TRBV2	.	many	TRBJ1-1	TGTGCCAGCAGTGTCCAGGGAGGCCAAGCTTTCTTT	CASSVQGGQAFF
TRBV9	.	medium-sized	TRBJ1-2	TGTGCCAGCAGCCTTCAGGACTGGCCTGGTGGCTACACCTTC	CASSLQDWPGGYTF
TRBV20-1	.	many	TRBJ1-2	TGCAGTGCTAGAGACCTCCCGACAGCGGGTGGCTACACCTTC	CSARDLPTAGGYTF
TRBV2	.	few	TRBJ2-3	TGTGCCAGTATTAAATCGGACAGAACCACAGATACGCAGTATTTT	CASIKSDRTTDTQYF